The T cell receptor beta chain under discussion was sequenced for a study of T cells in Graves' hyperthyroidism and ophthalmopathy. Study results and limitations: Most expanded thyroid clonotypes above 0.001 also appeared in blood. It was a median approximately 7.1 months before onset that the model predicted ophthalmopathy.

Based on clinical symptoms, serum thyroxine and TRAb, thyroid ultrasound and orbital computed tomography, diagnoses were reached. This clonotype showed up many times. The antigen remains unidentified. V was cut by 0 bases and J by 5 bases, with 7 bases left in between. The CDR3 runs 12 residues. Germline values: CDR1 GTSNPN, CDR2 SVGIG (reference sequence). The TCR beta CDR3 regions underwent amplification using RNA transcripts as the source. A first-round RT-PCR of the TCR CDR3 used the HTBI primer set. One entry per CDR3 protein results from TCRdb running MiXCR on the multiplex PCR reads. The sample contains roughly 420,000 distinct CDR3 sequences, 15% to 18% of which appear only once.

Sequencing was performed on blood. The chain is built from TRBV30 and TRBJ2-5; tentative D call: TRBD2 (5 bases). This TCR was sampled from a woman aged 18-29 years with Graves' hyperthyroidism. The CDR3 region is CAWSVSGETQYF. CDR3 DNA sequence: TGTGCCTGGAGTGTATCGGGGGAGACCCAGTACTTC.